The 24 T cell receptor beta chains given below trace back to one sample, sequenced in a study of T cell responses to AZD1222 COVID-19 vaccine. Sequencing used immunoSEQ multiplex PCR; TCRdb keeps in-frame clones, though not all of them. The profile shows 150,000 to 180,000 clones, around 87% of them singletons. The sample was peripheral blood, taken 28 days after the second AZD1222 dose. Source of these receptors: an adult who received the AZD1222 COVID-19 vaccine.

The rearrangement links TRBV7-6 to TRBJ2-3, with 8 nucleotides matching TRBD1. J was trimmed by 6 bases and V by 4 bases; bases with no gene match: 15. The CDR3 covers 17 residues. Germline V gene data show CDR1 as SGHVS and CDR2 as FNYEAQ. CDR3 nucleotide sequence: TGTGCCAGCAGCTCGGAAAAGGGACAGGTCCGTTTCGATACGCAGTATTTT. This encodes CASSSEKGQVRFDTQYF.

This chain uses TRBV7-6 with TRBJ1-4, with D perhaps matching TRBD1 (6 bases). CDR1 is SGHVS, CDR2 FNYEAQ, per germline. The CDR3 consists of 17 residues. The V and J ends lost 1 base and 6 bases respectively, with 18 bases between them. The CDR3 region has the DNA TGTGCCAGCAGCTTAGACGGGGGCGGGATAAGTGATGAAAAACTGTTTTTT. Encoded protein: CASSLDGGGISDEKLFF.

Comment on this clone: The identical CDR3 is also encoded by other nucleotide sequences in the sample. This chain uses TRBV9 with TRBJ2-2; 10 nucleotides agree with TRBD2. Per germline, CDR1 SGDLS and CDR2 YYNGEE. V shed 4 bases and J 4 bases; nucleotides not matched to a gene: 4. There are 15 residues in the CDR3. CDR3 in DNA: TGTGCCAGCAGCCCCCGGACTAGCGGCACCGGGGAGCTGTTTTTT. It translates to CASSPRTSGTGELFF.

CDR3 region: CASSRAGDSYNEQFF. CDR3 bases: TGTGCCAGCTCCCGTGCGGGGGACTCCTACAATGAGCAGTTCTTC. This chain connects TRBV25-1 to TRBJ2-1; 7 nucleotides line up with TRBD2. The CDR3 length is 15 residues. Germline V gene data show CDR1 as MGHDK and CDR2 as SYGVNS. With 8 bases clipped from V and 0 bases from J, the junction kept 7 bases outside the gene matches.

CDR3 amino acids: CASTPPAMNTEAFF. The CDR3 DNA reads as TGTGCCAGCACCCCCCCCGCTATGAACACTGAAGCTTTCTTT. The V and J genes are TRBV6-2 or TRBV6-3 and TRBJ1-1; no reliable D call. V was clipped by 7 bases and J by 0 bases, with 12 bases between them. Germline-derived CDR1 and CDR2 are MNHEY and SVGEGT. This CDR3 is 14 amino acids long.

The chain employs TRBV2 and TRBJ1-2; D not resolved. CDR3 length: 13 residues. The V gene's germline CDR1 is SNHLY and CDR2 FYNNEI. V was cut by 1 base and J by 8 bases, with 11 bases left in between. This CDR3 reads CASSEDTLGGYTF. The DNA of the CDR3 is TGTGCCAGCAGTGAAGACACATTGGGGGGCTACACCTTC.

This clone occurred once. This specimen includes other DNA sequences encoding the same CDR3. CDR3 loop: CASSLDVYEQYF. CDR3 nucleotide sequence: TGTGCCAGCAGCTTAGACGTCTACGAGCAGTACTTC. This chain joins TRBV7-2 and TRBJ2-7, with D hard to call. Trimming left V 1 base short and J 3 bases short, with 4 bases between. The V gene's germline CDR1 is SGHTA and CDR2 FQGNSA. The CDR3 covers 12 residues.

J is TRBJ1-1 and V is TRBV19, with D hard to call. Trimming removed 3 bases from V and 1 base from J, with 12 bases in between. Germline V CDR1 and CDR2: LNHDA, SQIVND (reference sequence). The length of the CDR3 is 15 residues. The CDR3 loop reads CASSIGRIRNTEAFF. CDR3 bases: TGTGCCAGTAGTATCGGGAGGATCAGGAACACTGAAGCTTTCTTT.

The chain recombines TRBV11-2 with TRBJ1-1; D perhaps matches TRBD1 (5 bases). Deletions cut 6 bases from V and 4 bases from J, with 9 bases between. From germline, CDR1 is SGHAT and CDR2 FQNNGV. The CDR3 totals 12 residues. Written as DNA, the CDR3 is TGTGCCAGCAGTGGGGGGAGCACTGAAGCTTTCTTT. This translates into CASSGGSTEAFF.

This clone was observed a single time. This chain joins TRBV19 and TRBJ1-2; TRBD1 agrees at 7 bases. V shed 10 bases and J 3 bases; nucleotides not matched to a gene: 5. Germline CDR1 LNHDA, CDR2 SQIVND (reference sequence). The CDR3 length is 12 residues. CDR3 DNA sequence: TGTGCCACCAGGACAGGAGACTATGGCTACACCTTC. Protein sequence: CATRTGDYGYTF.

The chain uses TRBV15 and TRBJ1-1; weak D call: TRBD1 (6 bases). CDR1 is LNHNV and CDR2 is YYDKDF in the germline V gene (reference sequence). The V and J ends lost 8 bases and 0 bases respectively, with 7 bases between them. The CDR3 is 12 amino acids. As DNA, the CDR3 is TGTGCCACCCAGGGGATGAACACTGAAGCTTTCTTT. Amino acid sequence: CATQGMNTEAFF.

This clone was observed many times. The V gene is TRBV2, the J gene TRBJ1-2; D is unclear. Germline V lookup: CDR1 SNHLY, CDR2 FYNNEI. This CDR3 contains 11 residues. V was trimmed by 7 bases and J by 5 bases, leaving 8 bases between them. CDR3 sequence reads: CASMRSYGYTF. The CDR3 bases are TGTGCCAGCATGAGAAGTTATGGCTACACCTTC.

The J gene is TRBJ2-7, the V gene TRBV15, with TRBD2 as a possible D gene (5 bases). The CDR3 runs 15 residues. V dropped 1 base and J dropped 7 bases, with 17 bases sitting between them. Germline loops: CDR1 LNHNV, CDR2 YYDKDF (reference sequence). The CDR3 sequence: CATSRGLDSLEEQYF. DNA for the CDR3: TGTGCCACCAGCAGAGGGCTGGACTCCTTGGAAGAGCAGTACTTC.

This chain uses TRBV18 with TRBJ1-1; 9 nucleotides agree with TRBD1. The CDR3 is made up of 14 amino acids. Germline CDR1 and CDR2: KGHSH and LQKENI. After removal of 0 bases from V and 5 bases from J, the junction contained 1 base not matched to a gene. The CDR3 spells CASSPPGQGTEAFF. The CDR3 DNA reads TGTGCCAGCTCACCACCGGGACAGGGAACTGAAGCTTTCTTT.

The rearrangement uses TRBV6-2 or TRBV6-3 and TRBJ2-3; no clear D. Germline V gene sequence: CDR1 MNHEY, CDR2 SVGEGT. CDR3 size: 11 residues. V gave up 5 bases and J gave up 6 bases, with 6 bases separating them. The CDR3 loop is CASSPQDTQYF. In nucleotides, the CDR3 is TGTGCCAGCAGTCCCCAGGATACGCAGTATTTT.

The CDR3, as DNA: TGTGCCAGCAGTTCCGGAGGACGCTACAATGAGCAGTTCTTC. Amino acid sequence: CASSSGGRYNEQFF. J is TRBJ2-1 and V is TRBV28, with D perhaps TRBD2 (5 bases). Trimming cost V 4 bases and J 3 bases, with 10 bases left between them. CDR1 MDHEN and CDR2 SYDVKM come from the germline V gene. This CDR3 is 14 amino acids long.

The chain couples TRBV3-1 (or the pseudogene TRBV3-2) to TRBJ2-7, with TRBD2 matching over 8 bases. V shed 4 bases and J 3 bases; nucleotides not matched to a gene: 5. The CDR3 spans 14 residues. Germline CDR1 reads LGHDT; CDR2 reads YNNKEL (reference sequence). CDR3 sequence: CASSLLADGYEQYF. The CDR3 DNA sequence: TGTGCCAGCAGCCTACTAGCGGACGGCTACGAGCAGTACTTC.

J is TRBJ2-7 and V is TRBV7-2; TRBD1 matches at 7 bases. The germline V gene encodes CDR1 SGHTA and CDR2 FQGNSA. The junction had 3 bases not matched to a gene; V was cut back by 5 bases and J by 2 bases. CDR3 size: 13 residues. The CDR3, as DNA: TGTGCCAGCAGCACCGACAGGGCCTACGAGCAGTACTTC. Amino acid sequence: CASSTDRAYEQYF.

The chain recombines TRBV11-2 with TRBJ2-3, with D perhaps TRBD1 (7 bases). V was clipped by 5 bases and J by 5 bases, with 8 bases between them. This CDR3 has 12 residues. Germline CDR1 reads SGHAT; CDR2 reads FQNNGV. CDR3 sequence (DNA): TGTGCCAGCAGCCAGGGGGGAGATACGCAGTATTTT. Its translation is CASSQGGDTQYF.

The chain joins TRBV19 to TRBJ2-1; D gene ambiguous. The CDR3 loop spans 11 amino acids. V lost 9 bases to trimming and J lost 4 bases, with 7 bases between them. Per germline, CDR1 LNHDA and CDR2 SQIVND (reference sequence). Here the CDR3 DNA reads TGTGCCAGCACAGCATACAATGAGCAGTTCTTC. This sequence encodes CASTAYNEQFF.

J is TRBJ1-5 and V is TRBV7-9; no reliable D call. V shed 5 bases and J shed 0 bases, with 5 bases lying between them. There are 13 residues in the CDR3. Germline values: CDR1 SEHNR, CDR2 FQNEAQ (reference sequence). CDR3 protein: CASSPYSNQPQHF. CDR3 DNA sequence: TGTGCCAGCAGCCCGTATAGCAATCAGCCCCAGCATTTT.

V is TRBV7-9 and J is TRBJ2-5; 7 nucleotides line up with TRBD2. This CDR3 spans 13 amino acids. CDR1 is SEHNR and CDR2 is FQNEAQ in the germline V gene (reference sequence). After removal of 5 bases from V and 13 bases from J, the junction contained 13 bases not matched to a gene. CDR3 loop: CASSRLGAGVVYF. The CDR3 DNA reads TGTGCCAGCAGCCGTCTCGGGGCGGGAGTCGTGTACTTC.

The J gene is TRBJ1-2, the V gene TRBV7-9, with D perhaps matching TRBD1 (6 bases). The CDR3 has 15 amino acids. CDR1 and CDR2 (germline): SEHNR, FQNEAQ (reference sequence). Trimming cost V 4 bases and J 8 bases, with 20 bases left between them. Written as DNA, the CDR3 is TGTGCCAGCAGCTCCCTAAACCGACAGGACGAGGGCTACACCTTC. It encodes CASSSLNRQDEGYTF.

This rearrangement joins TRBV21-1 to TRBJ2-6; TRBD1, as called in the table, went unchecked against the DNA. TRBV21-1 is described as a pseudogene. The CDR3 length is 18 residues. CDR3 residues: CASSTRQEIYSGANVLTF. As DNA, the CDR3 is TGTGCCAGCAGCACCCGACAGGAGATCTACTCTGGGGCCAACGTCCTGACTTTC.